This TCR beta chain comes out of a study of cytomegalovirus exposure and HLA in healthy donors. Primers for the PCR totalled 60 Vbeta and 13 Jbeta. Libraries were prepared by immunoSEQ multiplex PCR; TCRdb keeps only in-frame clonotypes and omits some of them. The repertoire holds 150,000 to 200,000 clones, with 68% as singletons. The CDR3 runs to 15 residues. Between the trimmed V and J ends, which lost 5 bases and 1 base, there was a span of 12 bases. Looked up from germline, CDR1 is MNHEY and CDR2 is SVGAGI. The chain combines TRBV6-5 with TRBJ1-5; D unclear. Sequenced material: PBMCs. The source is a young man in good health and CMV-seropositive. CDR3 nucleotides: TGTGCCAGCAGTAGCGACCCGTTCAGCAATCAGCCCCAGCATTTT. Protein product: CASSSDPFSNQPQHF.